These 11 T cell receptor beta chains were all obtained from the same sample, sequenced in a study of T-cell memory formation after mild COVID-19. From the 5' RACE reads, TCRdb called clonotypes with MiXCR, one entry per CDR3 protein. The repertoire consists of fewer than 300,000 distinct CDR3 sequences, with around 17% occurring once and the leading ten covering roughly 21%. Sequenced sample: PBMCs or a T cell subset sorted from them (not recorded which). Receptors originate from a man between 18 and 35 years old who had mild COVID-19 (a few samples of this study predate the infection). Cell type and time point are not known.

For the CDR3, the DNA is TGTGCCAGCAGGGGATCCCTCCGGGGGGGAAAAAACGAGCAGTACGTC. It yields the protein CASRGSLRGGKNEQYV. The gene calls are TRBV2 and TRBJ2-7; 8 nucleotides align to TRBD2. Germline trimming cut 6 bases from V and 5 bases from J; bases unmatched to any gene: 15. Germline V lookup: CDR1 SNHLY, CDR2 FYNNEI. The CDR3 totals 16 residues.

V gene TRBV2 combines with J gene TRBJ1-6; 10 bases are shared with TRBD1. V was clipped by 5 bases and J by 9 bases; unmatched bases: 10. CDR3 size: 16 residues. CDR1 SNHLY and CDR2 FYNNEI come from the germline V gene. The chain's CDR3 is CASSFFPGQGISPLHF. In DNA, the CDR3 is TGTGCCAGCAGTTTTTTCCCGGGACAGGGGATTTCACCCCTCCACTTT.

This clonotype was seen only a few times. The V gene is TRBV18, the J gene TRBJ2-3; D is unclear. Germline loops: CDR1 KGHSH, CDR2 LQKENI. The CDR3 sequence is 18 residues long. Trimming took off 0 bases at V and 0 bases at J, with 16 bases between the two ends. This chain's CDR3 is CASSPPGLPAASTDTQYF. The DNA of the CDR3 is TGTGCCAGCTCACCACCGGGCTTGCCTGCAGCTAGCACAGATACGCAGTATTTT.

This clonotype was observed a few times. The chain links TRBV7-9 to TRBJ2-4; D is possibly TRBD2 (5 bases). V was cut by 2 bases and J by 0 bases, with 11 bases left in between. CDR3 size: 16 residues. Germline assignment: CDR1 SEHNR and CDR2 FQNEAQ (reference sequence). The CDR3 DNA sequence: TGTGCCAGCAGCTTATTGGGGAGCCTAGCCAAAAACATTCAGTACTTC. Translating it yields CASSLLGSLAKNIQYF.

This sequence joins TRBV6-5 and TRBJ2-7; 9 bases fit TRBD1. Germline loops: CDR1 MNHEY, CDR2 SVGAGI. The CDR3 consists of 15 residues. After removal of 4 bases from V and 7 bases from J, the junction contained 11 bases not matched to a gene. This chain's CDR3 is CASSSLRDRAKEQYF. Written as DNA, the CDR3 is TGTGCCAGCAGTTCCCTCCGGGACAGGGCTAAGGAGCAGTACTTC.

As concerns this clonotype: It is unclear where the CDR3 begins or ends on the DNA, so no DNA is shown, and the CDR3 is as TCRdb lists it. This sequence joins TRBV6-2 or TRBV6-3 and TRBJ1-2; the table's D gene call, TRBD1, was not cross checked with the DNA. Germline-derived CDR1 and CDR2 are MNHEY and SVGEGT. The CDR3 is made up of 15 amino acids, end residues included. CDR3 sequence reads: CASILAGTEFYGYTF.

This clonotype was detected only a few times. The rearrangement uses TRBV15 and TRBJ2-1, with TRBD2 matching over 9 bases. CDR1 LNHNV and CDR2 YYDKDF come from the germline V gene (reference sequence). CDR3 length: 17 residues. V was pared by 1 base and J by 4 bases, with 8 bases of the junction left unmatched. CDR3 sequence: CATSRVASGGYYNEQFF. The CDR3 DNA sequence: TGTGCCACCAGCAGAGTAGCCAGCGGGGGGTATTACAATGAGCAGTTCTTC.

V is TRBV11-2 and J is TRBJ1-6; 7 positions agree with TRBD1. Germline values: CDR1 SGHAT, CDR2 FQNNGV. Trimming cost V 6 bases and J 1 base; bases outside gene matches: 15. The CDR3 runs to 19 residues. Here the CDR3 reads CASRRRQGDGGSYNSPLHF. DNA for the CDR3: TGTGCCAGCAGGCGAAGACAGGGTGACGGAGGGTCCTATAATTCACCCCTCCACTTT.

The chain employs TRBV7-9 and TRBJ2-3; 7 bases agree with TRBD1. The CDR3 is 17 residues long. Looked up from germline, CDR1 is SEHNR and CDR2 is FQNEAQ (reference sequence). V was pared by 5 bases and J by 0 bases, with 11 bases of the junction left unmatched. CDR3 DNA sequence: TGTGCCAGCAGCCCCACCCGGACAGGTCCAAGCACAGATACGCAGTATTTT. It specifies CASSPTRTGPSTDTQYF.

V and J are TRBV20-1 and TRBJ2-1, with D perhaps matching TRBD1 (5 bases). This CDR3 contains 15 residues. Looked up from germline, CDR1 is DFQATT and CDR2 is SNEGSKA (reference sequence). Trimming cost V 2 bases and J 8 bases, with 19 bases left between them. CDR3: CSARPRRTGMYEQFF. The CDR3 DNA reads TGCAGTGCTAGACCTCGGCGTACAGGAATGTATGAGCAGTTCTTC.

CDR3 coding DNA: TGCGCCAGCAGCTTCTTAGGGGGCATTAATGAGCAGTTCTTC. This translates into CASSFLGGINEQFF. This chain connects TRBV5-1 to TRBJ2-1; 7 bases map to TRBD1. The CDR3 spans 14 residues. V lost 2 bases and J lost 7; bases outside the gene matches: 6. CDR1 SGHRS and CDR2 YFSETQ come from the germline V gene.